Detailed here is one T cell receptor (beta chain). The data stem from a study of CD8+CD57+ T cells in acquired aplastic anemia. Study summary: Across the sorted CD4+ and CD8+ cells, DNA amounts averaged around 3.2 ug.

Profiling of TCR beta VDJ combinations and CDR3 sequences used genomic DNA as template. MiXCR, applied by TCRdb to the reads, yields one record per CDR3 protein. This table holds around 79,000 distinct CDR3 sequences, around 70% found once. Whoever was chosen for sequencing had shown CD8+CD57+ cell expansion by flow cytometry. Severe acquired aplastic anemia was present in all patients. Receipt of therapy had not occurred in any patient by the time of blood sampling. The germline V and J ends were trimmed by 6 bases and 1 base, with 9 bases remaining between them. Germline lookup yields CDR1 LNHDA and CDR2 SQIVND (reference sequence). The CDR3 extends over 13 amino acids.

This rearrangement joins TRBV19 to TRBJ1-1, with D possibly being TRBD1 (6 bases). The TCR comes from a human donor with aplastic anemia. Sequenced: sorted CD4+, CD8+, or CD8+CD57+ T cells (not recorded which) from PBMCs. The CDR3 protein is CASRQGANTEAFF. CDR3 sequence (DNA): TGTGCCAGTAGACAGGGCGCGAACACTGAAGCTTTCTTT.